One and the same sample provided the 12 T cell receptor beta chains below, sequenced in a study of blood T cell repertoires in COVID-19. Method: immunoSEQ multiplex PCR; TCRdb's copy keeps in-frame clones and lacks some. This table holds some 290,000 clones, more than 90% found once. Sequenced input: PBMCs or T cells enriched from blood (not recorded which). These receptors were taken from a woman aged 25 to 39 who had been exposed to COVID-19.

The chain is built from TRBV4-2 and TRBJ2-3; 8 bases map to TRBD2. V shed 3 bases and J 5 bases; nucleotides not matched to a gene: 13. In germline, CDR1 is LGHNA, CDR2 YNFKEQ. The CDR3 has 17 residues. CDR3 protein: CASSQPRGGYTVDTQYF. For the CDR3, the DNA is TGTGCCAGCAGCCAGCCTCGGGGGGGCTACACGGTAGATACGCAGTATTTT.

This clone is a singleton in its sample. This sequence joins TRBV25-1 and TRBJ2-7, with 8 nucleotides matching TRBD1. V shed 6 bases, J shed 7 bases, and the junction held 14 bases outside the gene matches. In germline, CDR1 is MGHDK, CDR2 SYGVNS. This CDR3 has 15 amino acids. CDR3 in DNA: TGTGCCAGCAGGGGAAACCGGGACAGGTCTGAAGAGCAGTACTTC. Its translation is CASRGNRDRSEEQYF.

V usage is TRBV3-1 (or the pseudogene TRBV3-2) and J usage is TRBJ2-7; D not resolved. The CDR3 is 13 residues long. Deletions cut 2 bases from V and 2 bases from J, with 7 bases between. CDR1 is LGHDT, CDR2 YNNKEL, per germline (reference sequence). The CDR3 DNA follows: TGTGCCAGCAGCCAAAATACAGCCTACGAGCAGTACTTC. Translation gives CASSQNTAYEQYF.

This clone was seen a single time. This chain uses TRBV24-1 with TRBJ2-2, with 8 bases identical to TRBD1. The CDR3 is made up of 16 amino acids. Germline V CDR1 and CDR2: KGHDR, SFDVKD. V gave up 4 bases and J gave up 2 bases; unmatched junction bases: 5. CDR3 sequence reads: CATSDRGTGNTGELFF. In DNA form, the CDR3 reads TGTGCCACCAGTGACCGCGGGACAGGAAACACCGGGGAGCTGTTTTTT.

J is TRBJ2-5 and V is TRBV9; D may be TRBD2 (6 bases). This CDR3 is built from 15 residues. CDR1 is SGDLS, CDR2 YYNGEE, per germline. V was cut by 0 bases and J by 1 base, with 10 bases left in between. The CDR3, as DNA: TGTGCCAGCAGCGTAGCGGGAGCCTTCCAAGAGACCCAGTACTTC. It specifies CASSVAGAFQETQYF.

The chain joins TRBV4-1 to TRBJ1-5; D might be TRBD1 (5 bases). Germline CDR1 and CDR2: MGHRA and YSYEKL. V was cut by 3 bases and J by 5 bases, with 20 bases left in between. This CDR3 is 17 amino acids long. The CDR3 region is CASSQGPGESKDQPQHF. The CDR3 DNA reads TGCGCCAGCAGCCAGGGCCCGGGGGAATCGAAGGATCAGCCCCAGCATTTT.

This chain uses TRBV7-8 with TRBJ2-1; TRBD2 matches 16 bases. Per germline, CDR1 SGHVS and CDR2 FQNEAQ. This CDR3 region has 18 residues. Trimming at V came to 5 bases and at J to 9 bases, leaving 13 bases not matched to a gene. This CDR3 is CASSPNSGLAGGVGEQFF. The CDR3 coding sequence is TGTGCCAGCAGCCCAAACTCGGGACTAGCGGGGGGGGTCGGTGAGCAGTTCTTC. Drawing the rest from reference TRBV7-8 and TRBJ2-1, the complete variable domain is GAGVSQSPRYKVAKRGQDVALRCDPISGHVSLFWYQQALGQGPEFLTYFQNEAQLDKSGLPSDRFFAERPEGSVSTLKIQRTQQEDSAVYLCASSPNSGLAGGVGEQFFGPGTRLTVL.

The chain recombines TRBV7-9 with TRBJ2-7; TRBD1 agrees at 9 bases. V was clipped by 5 bases and J by 13 bases; unmatched bases: 15. Per the germline V gene, CDR1 is SEHNR and CDR2 is FQNEAQ (reference sequence). CDR3 length: 14 residues. CDR3 nucleotides: TGTGCCAGCAGCATGTCACCGGGACAGGGACCTTTTTACTTC. It codes for CASSMSPGQGPFYF.

The chain couples TRBV19 to TRBJ2-7, with 8 bases fitting TRBD2. V lost 4 bases and J lost 5; bases outside the gene matches: 10. The CDR3 contains 15 residues. Per the germline V gene, CDR1 is LNHDA and CDR2 is SQIVND (reference sequence). The CDR3 loop is CASSTPGLVSDEQYF. In DNA form, the CDR3 reads TGTGCCAGTAGTACGCCGGGACTAGTATCGGACGAGCAGTACTTC.

This chain joins TRBV20-1 and TRBJ2-1; D may be TRBD1 (5 bases). Germline V CDR1 and CDR2: DFQATT, SNEGSKA (reference sequence). CDR3 length equals 11 residues. V lost 6 bases and J 7 bases, leaving 10 bases between the germline ends. CDR3 amino acids: CSAEGVNEQFF. As DNA, the CDR3 is TGCAGTGCGGAAGGGGTGAATGAGCAGTTCTTC.

The chain is built from TRBV7-9 and TRBJ2-1, with 7 bases that match TRBD2. There are 18 residues in the CDR3. The germline V gene encodes CDR1 SEHNR and CDR2 FQNEAQ (reference sequence). Losses at the gene ends were 4 bases for V and 3 bases for J; bases not matched to a gene: 15. CDR3 amino acids: CASSSAERDRGDYNEQFF. CDR3 bases: TGTGCCAGCAGCTCCGCAGAGAGGGATCGGGGGGACTACAATGAGCAGTTCTTC.

This clone was seen just once. This rearrangement joins TRBV7-9 to TRBJ1-5; D gene uncertain. CDR1 is SEHNR and CDR2 is FQNEAQ in the germline V gene (reference sequence). V was pared by 5 bases and J by 5 bases, with 13 bases between. The CDR3 consists of 14 residues. This CDR3 reads CASSRVGSYQPQHF. The CDR3 DNA reads TGTGCCAGCAGCCGTGTCGGGAGTTATCAGCCCCAGCATTTT.